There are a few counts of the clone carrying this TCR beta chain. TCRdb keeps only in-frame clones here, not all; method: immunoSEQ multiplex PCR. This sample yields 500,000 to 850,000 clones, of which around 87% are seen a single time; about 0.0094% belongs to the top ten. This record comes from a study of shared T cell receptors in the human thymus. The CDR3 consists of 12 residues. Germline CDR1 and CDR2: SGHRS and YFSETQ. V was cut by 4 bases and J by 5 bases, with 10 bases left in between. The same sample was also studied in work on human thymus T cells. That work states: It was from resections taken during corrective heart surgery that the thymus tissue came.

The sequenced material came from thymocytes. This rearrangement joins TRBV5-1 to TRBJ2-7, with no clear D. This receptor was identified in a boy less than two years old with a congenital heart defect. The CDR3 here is CASSVRGDEQYF. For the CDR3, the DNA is TGCGCCAGCAGCGTGCGAGGCGACGAGCAGTACTTC.